This is a list of T cell receptor beta chains from one sample in a study of blood T cell repertoires in COVID-19. Some clones are missing from TCRdb's copy, which holds only in-frame ones; the method was immunoSEQ multiplex PCR. Of a few hundred thousand clones in the sample, about four fifths are singletons; the top ten hold about 3%. Sequencing input: PBMCs or T cells enriched from blood (not recorded which). The source is a man aged 45-60 years who had recovered from COVID-19. The CDR3 runs from the conserved cysteine through the conserved F or W. A D gene is named only where the DNA matches it firmly. Expanded clones get a size class; other rows say once, few or many, or leave the size out.

clone_size: NA; d_call: NA; v_call: TRBV1; j_call: TRBJ2-3; cdr3_aa: CTSSQDEREGADTQYF; cdr3_nt: TGCACCAGCAGCCAAGATGAGCGGGAGGGGGCAGATACGCAGTATTTT
clone_size: NA; d_call: TRBD2; v_call: TRBV2; j_call: TRBJ2-7; cdr3_aa: CASLPLAGGMNEQYF; cdr3_nt: TGTGCCAGCCTTCCACTAGCGGGGGGTATGAACGAGCAGTACTTC
clone_size: few; d_call: NA; v_call: TRBV25-1; j_call: TRBJ2-2; cdr3_aa: CASSDREPPNTGELFF; cdr3_nt: TGTGCCAGCAGTGACAGGGAACCTCCGAACACCGGGGAGCTGTTTTTT
clone_size: NA; d_call: TRBD1; v_call: TRBV5-6; j_call: TRBJ1-5; cdr3_aa: CASSFDRGNQPQHF; cdr3_nt: TGTGCCAGCAGCTTTGACAGGGGCAATCAGCCCCAGCATTTT
clone_size: NA; d_call: NA; v_call: TRBV29-1; j_call: TRBJ2-5; cdr3_aa: CSVLGGRVQETQYF; cdr3_nt: TGCAGCGTTTTGGGGGGGCGGGTTCAAGAGACCCAGTACTTC
clone_size: NA; d_call: NA; v_call: TRBV19; j_call: TRBJ1-2; cdr3_aa: CASRDVAIGDGYTF; cdr3_nt: TGTGCCAGTAGGGATGTCGCCATAGGAGACGGCTACACCTTC
clone_size: NA; d_call: NA; v_call: TRBV4-2; j_call: TRBJ2-7; cdr3_aa: CASSQETSYEQYF; cdr3_nt: TGTGCCAGCAGCCAAGAAACTAGCTACGAGCAGTACTTC
clone_size: NA; d_call: NA; v_call: TRBV10-1; j_call: TRBJ1-6; cdr3_aa: CASSESIGDSPLHF; cdr3_nt: TGCGCCAGCAGTGAGTCTATCGGGGATTCACCCCTCCACTTT
clone_size: NA; d_call: NA; v_call: TRBV18; j_call: TRBJ1-4; cdr3_aa: CASSPGQGNEKLFF; cdr3_nt: TGTGCCAGCTCACCGGGGCAGGGTAATGAAAAACTGTTTTTT
clone_size: NA; d_call: TRBD2; v_call: TRBV19; j_call: TRBJ2-1; cdr3_aa: CASSLSGGASYNEQFF; cdr3_nt: TGTGCCAGTAGTCTCAGCGGGGGGGCCTCCTACAATGAGCAGTTCTTC
clone_size: NA; d_call: TRBD1; v_call: TRBV5-1; j_call: TRBJ2-3; cdr3_aa: CASSLPTGVADTQYF; cdr3_nt: TGCGCCAGCAGCTTGCCGACAGGGGTTGCAGATACGCAGTATTTT
clone_size: NA; d_call: TRBD2; v_call: TRBV4-1; j_call: TRBJ2-5; cdr3_aa: CASSPSQGLAGEETQYF; cdr3_nt: TGCGCCAGCAGCCCTTCACAGGGACTAGCGGGAGAAGAGACCCAGTACTTC
clone_size: NA; d_call: TRBD1; v_call: TRBV15; j_call: TRBJ1-6; cdr3_aa: CATSSLQGDNSPLHF; cdr3_nt: TGTGCCACCAGCAGTCTACAGGGGGATAATTCACCCCTCCACTTT
clone_size: NA; d_call: TRBD1; v_call: TRBV10-3; j_call: TRBJ1-3; cdr3_aa: CAISEQVGTGGTIYF; cdr3_nt: TGTGCCATCAGTGAACAGGTCGGGACAGGAGGCACCATATATTTT
clone_size: NA; d_call: TRBD2; v_call: TRBV6-5; j_call: TRBJ2-5; cdr3_aa: CASGPGRSYGTQYF; cdr3_nt: TGTGCCAGCGGCCCCGGGAGGTCATACGGGACCCAGTACTTC